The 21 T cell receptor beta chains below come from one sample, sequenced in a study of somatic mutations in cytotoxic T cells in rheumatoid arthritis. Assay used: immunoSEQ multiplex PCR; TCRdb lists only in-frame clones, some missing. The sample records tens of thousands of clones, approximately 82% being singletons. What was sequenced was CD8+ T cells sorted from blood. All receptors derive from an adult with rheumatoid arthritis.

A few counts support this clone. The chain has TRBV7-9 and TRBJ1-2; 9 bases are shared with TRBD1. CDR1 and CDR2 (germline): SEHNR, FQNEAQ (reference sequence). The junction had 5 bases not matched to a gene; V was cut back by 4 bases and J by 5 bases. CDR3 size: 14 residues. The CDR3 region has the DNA TGTGCCAGCAGCTCGGGTGGGACAGGGTATGGCTACACCTTC. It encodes CASSSGGTGYGYTF.

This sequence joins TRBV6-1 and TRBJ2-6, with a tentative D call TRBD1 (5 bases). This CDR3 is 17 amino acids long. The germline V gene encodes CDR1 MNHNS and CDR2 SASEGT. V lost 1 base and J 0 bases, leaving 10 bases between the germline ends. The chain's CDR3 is CASSEGGSHSGANVLTF. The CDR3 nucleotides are TGTGCCAGCAGTGAAGGGGGCAGCCACTCTGGGGCCAACGTCCTGACTTTC.

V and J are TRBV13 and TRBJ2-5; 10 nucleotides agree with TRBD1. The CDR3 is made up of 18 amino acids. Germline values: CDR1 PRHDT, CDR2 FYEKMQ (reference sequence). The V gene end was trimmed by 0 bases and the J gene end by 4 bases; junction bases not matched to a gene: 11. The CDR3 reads CASSLGGTGTGERETQYF. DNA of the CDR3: TGTGCCAGCAGCTTAGGCGGGACCGGGACAGGGGAACGAGAGACCCAGTACTTC. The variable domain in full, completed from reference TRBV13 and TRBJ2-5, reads AAGVIQSPRHLIKEKRETATLKCYPIPRHDTVYWYQQGPGQDPQFLISFYEKMQSDKGSIPDRFSAQQFSDYHSELNMSSLELGDSALYFCASSLGGTGTGERETQYFGPGTRLLVL.

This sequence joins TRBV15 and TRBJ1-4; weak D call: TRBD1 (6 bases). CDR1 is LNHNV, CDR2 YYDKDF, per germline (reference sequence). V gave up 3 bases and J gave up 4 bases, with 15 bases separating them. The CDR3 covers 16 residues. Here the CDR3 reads CATSSKTGLINEKLFF. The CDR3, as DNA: TGTGCCACCAGCAGCAAAACAGGGCTTATTAATGAAAAACTGTTTTTT.

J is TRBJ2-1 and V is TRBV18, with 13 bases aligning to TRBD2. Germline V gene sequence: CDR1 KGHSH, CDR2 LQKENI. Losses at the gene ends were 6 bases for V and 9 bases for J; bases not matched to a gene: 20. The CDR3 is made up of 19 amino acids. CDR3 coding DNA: TGTGCCAGCTCGCCCGGGACTAGCGGGAAGTATGGGTCGATACGTGAGCAGTTCTTC. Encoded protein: CASSPGTSGKYGSIREQFF.

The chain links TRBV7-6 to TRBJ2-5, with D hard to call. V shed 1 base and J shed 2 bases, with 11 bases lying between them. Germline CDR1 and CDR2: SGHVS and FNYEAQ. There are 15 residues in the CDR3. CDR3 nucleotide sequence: TGTGCCAGCAGCTTAGACCTGGGGAATCAAGAGACCCAGTACTTC. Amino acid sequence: CASSLDLGNQETQYF.

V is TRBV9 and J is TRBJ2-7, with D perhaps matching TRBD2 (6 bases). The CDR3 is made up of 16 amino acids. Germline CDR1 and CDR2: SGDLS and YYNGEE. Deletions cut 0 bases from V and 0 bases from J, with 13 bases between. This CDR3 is CASSVGSGSLSYEQYF. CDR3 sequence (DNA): TGTGCCAGCAGCGTAGGGTCCGGGAGCCTCTCCTACGAGCAGTACTTC.

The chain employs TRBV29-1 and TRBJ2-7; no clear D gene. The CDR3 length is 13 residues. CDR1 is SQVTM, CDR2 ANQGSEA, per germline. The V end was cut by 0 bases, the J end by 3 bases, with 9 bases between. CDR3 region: CSVEESTDYEQYF. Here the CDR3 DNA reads TGCAGCGTTGAAGAGTCTACTGACTACGAGCAGTACTTC.

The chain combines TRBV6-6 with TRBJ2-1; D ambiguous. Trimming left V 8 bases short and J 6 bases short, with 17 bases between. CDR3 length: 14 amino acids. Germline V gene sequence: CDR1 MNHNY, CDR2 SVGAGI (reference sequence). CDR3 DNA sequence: TGTGCCAGCGGCCCCCCTAGTGTGGGCAATGAGCAGTTCTTC. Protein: CASGPPSVGNEQFF.

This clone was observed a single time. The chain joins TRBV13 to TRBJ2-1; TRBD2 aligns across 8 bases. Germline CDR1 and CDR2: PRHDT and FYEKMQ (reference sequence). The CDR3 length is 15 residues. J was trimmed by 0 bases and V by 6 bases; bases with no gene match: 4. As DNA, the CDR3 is TGTGCCAGCAGGACAGCGGGGGCCTCCTACAATGAGCAGTTCTTC. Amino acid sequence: CASRTAGASYNEQFF. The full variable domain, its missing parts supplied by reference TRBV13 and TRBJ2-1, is AAGVIQSPRHLIKEKRETATLKCYPIPRHDTVYWYQQGPGQDPQFLISFYEKMQSDKGSIPDRFSAQQFSDYHSELNMSSLELGDSALYFCASRTAGASYNEQFFGPGTRLTVL.

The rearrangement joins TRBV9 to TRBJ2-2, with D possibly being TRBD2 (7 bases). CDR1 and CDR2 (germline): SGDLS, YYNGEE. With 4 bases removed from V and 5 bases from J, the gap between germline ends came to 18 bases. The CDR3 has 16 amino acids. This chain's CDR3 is CASSPWGGALTGELFF. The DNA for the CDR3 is TGTGCCAGCAGCCCTTGGGGGGGGGCATTGACCGGGGAGCTGTTTTTT.

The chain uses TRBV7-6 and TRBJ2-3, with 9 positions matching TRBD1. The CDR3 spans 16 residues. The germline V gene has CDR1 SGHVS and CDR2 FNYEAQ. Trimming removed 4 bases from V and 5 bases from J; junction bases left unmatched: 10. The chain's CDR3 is CASSSRGQGVRDTQYF. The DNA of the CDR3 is TGTGCCAGCAGCTCACGGGGACAGGGCGTGAGAGATACGCAGTATTTT.

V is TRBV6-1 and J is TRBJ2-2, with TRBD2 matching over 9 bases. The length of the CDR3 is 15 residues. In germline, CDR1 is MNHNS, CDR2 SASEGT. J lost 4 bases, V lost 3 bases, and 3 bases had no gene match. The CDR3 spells CASSEGGRATGELFF. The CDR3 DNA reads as TGTGCCAGCAGTGAGGGCGGGAGGGCCACCGGGGAGCTGTTTTTT.

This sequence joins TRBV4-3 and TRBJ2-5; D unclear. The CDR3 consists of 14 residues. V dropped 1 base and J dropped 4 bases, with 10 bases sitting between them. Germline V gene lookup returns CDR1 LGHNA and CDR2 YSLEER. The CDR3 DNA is TGCGCCAGCAGCCAAGTGGTTAGGCGAGAGACCCAGTACTTC. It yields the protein CASSQVVRRETQYF.

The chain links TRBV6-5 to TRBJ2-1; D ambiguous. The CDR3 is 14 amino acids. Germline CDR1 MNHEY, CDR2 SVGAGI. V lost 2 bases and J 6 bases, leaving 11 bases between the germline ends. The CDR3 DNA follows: TGTGCCAGCAGTTACAGGCCCGCGTCCAATGAGCAGTTCTTC. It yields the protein CASSYRPASNEQFF.

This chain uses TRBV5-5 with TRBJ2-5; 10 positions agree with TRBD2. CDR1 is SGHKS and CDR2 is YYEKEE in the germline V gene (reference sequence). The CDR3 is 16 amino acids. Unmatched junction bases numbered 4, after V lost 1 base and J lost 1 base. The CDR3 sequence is CASSLSSGGTQETQYF. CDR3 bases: TGTGCCAGCAGCTTGTCTAGCGGGGGAACCCAAGAGACCCAGTACTTC.

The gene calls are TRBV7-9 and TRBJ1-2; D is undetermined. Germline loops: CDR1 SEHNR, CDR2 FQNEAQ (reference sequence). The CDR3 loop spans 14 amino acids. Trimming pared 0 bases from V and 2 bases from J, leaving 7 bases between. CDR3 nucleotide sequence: TGTGCCAGCAGCTTAGCCCCCGCCAACTATGGCTACACCTTC. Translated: CASSLAPANYGYTF.

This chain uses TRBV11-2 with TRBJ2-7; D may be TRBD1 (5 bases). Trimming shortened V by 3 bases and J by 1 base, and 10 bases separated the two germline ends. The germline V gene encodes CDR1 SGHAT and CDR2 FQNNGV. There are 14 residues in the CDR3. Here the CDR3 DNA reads TGTGCCAGCAGCTTCGGCGACAGATCCTACGAGCAGTACTTC. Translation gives CASSFGDRSYEQYF.

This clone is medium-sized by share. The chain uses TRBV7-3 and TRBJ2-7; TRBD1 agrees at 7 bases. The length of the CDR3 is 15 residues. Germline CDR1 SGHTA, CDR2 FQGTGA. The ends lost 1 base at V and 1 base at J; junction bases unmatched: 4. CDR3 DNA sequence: TGTGCCAGCAGCTTAATGGGGGACAGTTCCTACGAGCAGTACTTC. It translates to CASSLMGDSSYEQYF.

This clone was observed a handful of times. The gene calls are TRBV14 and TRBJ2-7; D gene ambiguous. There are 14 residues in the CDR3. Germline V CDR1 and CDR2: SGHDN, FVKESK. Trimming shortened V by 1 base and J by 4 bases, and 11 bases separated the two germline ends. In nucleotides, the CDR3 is TGTGCCAGCAGCCAAGCTGGTCCCGGGTACGAGCAGTACTTC. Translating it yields CASSQAGPGYEQYF.

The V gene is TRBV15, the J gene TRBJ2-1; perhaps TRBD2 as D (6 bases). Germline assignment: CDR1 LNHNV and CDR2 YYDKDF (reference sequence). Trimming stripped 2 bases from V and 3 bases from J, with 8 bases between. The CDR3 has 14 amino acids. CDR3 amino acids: CATSRRGLYNEQFF. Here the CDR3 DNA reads TGTGCCACCAGCAGAAGGGGACTCTACAATGAGCAGTTCTTC.